Below, one T cell receptor (beta chain) is given with its context. At least ten counts were recorded for this clonotype. No cognate antigen has been identified for it. There are no base qualities to consult, and no much larger clone falls within one base. The library was generated by 5' RACE. This sample was sequenced with an Illumina HiSeq 2500. The second PCR ran for about 6 to 12 cycles and used a J-beta primer mix along with a sample-barcoded 5' primer. A template-switch 5' adaptor carrying 12 random nucleotides introduced a unique molecular identifier onto each TCR beta cDNA molecule. Each sample yielded at least 3 million CDR3-containing paired-end reads. All of the RNA was converted into first-strand cDNA using the Mint cDNA synthesis kit, with a TRBC-specific oligonucleotide serving as the primer. Following uracil-DNA glycosylase treatment, a first 18-cycle PCR with universal primers M1SS and BC2_uni_R was performed on all cDNA. The authors processed their data as follows. For normalization, 1 million high-quality reads were randomly selected from each sample, with every read carrying a distinct molecular identifier. Instead of being binned into consensus sequences, reads with shared molecular identifiers were discarded. MiTCR, run with a Q25 quality threshold and the strictest error-elimination algorithm, handled CDR3 identification, clonotype clustering and error correction. A nonparametric unseen species model using Euler transformation provided a lower-bound estimate of total TCR beta diversity. TCRdb applied fastp at Q25 and MiXCR to the public reads, then kept only in-frame beta chains. Rows are unified per CDR3 protein, each entry keeping the most common DNA and genes. Clone size and V and J calls follow TCRdb, not the original study. This sample is represented by 1.5 million to 2 million distinct CDR3 sequences; less than 50% of them were singletons. The ten largest clones capture around 2.1% of the sample.

The sample comes from a study of blood T cells in healthy people across ages (dated by TCRdb to the mid-2010s). Study-level background: Template switching captured roughly one uniquely barcoded TCR beta cDNA molecule per two T cells in model experiments. The study measured age-related changes in TCR beta repertoire diversity using deep sequencing normalized with unique cDNA molecular identifiers. Four age groups were formed from the donors: young (average about 16 years), middle-aged (approximately 42), aged (over 55) and long-lived (around 82). To avoid experimental bias, donors of different ages were spread randomly across the sequencing lanes. Two additional independent replicas of 1 million unique cDNA reads from the same blood draw were analyzed for two donors (one aged 18 to 29 and one aged 80 or older). General findings and caveats noted by the study authors: Donor CMV infection status was unknown, potentially confounding age-related changes in expanded clonotypes. Observed TCR beta diversity per million T cells fell roughly linearly with age, and a significant reduction was already apparent by age approximately 41. Compared with the aged group, the long-lived group had more naive CD4+ T cells, fewer expanded clones and increased TCR diversity, a pattern suggesting age selection. Estimates of total diversity based on one million sequenced T cells were considered lower bounds and underestimates. Because profiling used bulk unsorted PBMCs, naive and antigen-experienced compartments could not be compared conclusively. A strong correlation was found between observed TCR beta diversity and the percentage of naive T cells measured by flow cytometry.

V lost 1 base and J lost 3 bases; the stretch between them is 11 bases long. CDR1 and CDR2 (SGHTA, FQGNSA) derive from the germline V gene. Inclusive of the bounding cysteine and phenylalanine, the CDR3 is 15 residues long. The kept DNA is CDR3 alone, 45 bases in frame from the first base. Donors were 35 to 40 systemically healthy Caucasian individuals from Russia aged roughly 6 to 95 years. Around 10 milliliters of peripheral blood were collected from each donor into EDTA-treated Vacutainer tubes. Ficoll-Paque density-gradient centrifugation was used to isolate PBMCs, with at least 6.5 million obtained per sample. Trizol reagent was used to extract total RNA from PBMCs, with at least 6 micrograms per sample. For every donor, an aliquot of PBMCs went through flow cytometry to measure the percentages of naive CD45RAhigh/CD27high T cells.

The sample consisted of blood. The rearrangement joined TRBV7-2 to TRBJ2-3; the D gene cannot be resolved reliably. The clonotype was recovered from a woman between 40 and 50 years old in good health. The DNA reads as follows: TGTGCCAGCAGCTTAGGAGGAATAGGTACAGATACGCAGTATTTT. Translated, it gives CASSLGGIGTDTQYF.